Shown below are 6 T cell receptor beta chains from a single sample sequenced in a study of cytomegalovirus exposure and HLA in healthy donors. Both 60 Vbeta primers and 13 Jbeta primers went into the PCR. Method: immunoSEQ multiplex PCR; TCRdb's copy keeps in-frame clones and lacks some. The sample shows around 190,000 clones, approximately 85% of them seen only once. The sequenced sample was PBMCs. These receptors came from a woman in her 50s in good health and CMV-seronegative.

V gene TRBV28 combines with J gene TRBJ2-1; TRBD2 agrees at 14 bases. The V segment lost 5 bases and the J segment 8 bases; nucleotides outside the gene matches: 8. The CDR3 totals 16 residues. Germline values: CDR1 MDHEN, CDR2 SYDVKM. The CDR3: CASSHLTSGRAHEQFF. The CDR3 nucleotides are TGTGCCAGCAGTCACCTGACTAGCGGGAGGGCCCATGAGCAGTTCTTC.

The chain joins TRBV2 to TRBJ1-4; D might be TRBD1 (6 bases). Trimming took off 5 bases at V and 0 bases at J, with 10 bases between the two ends. The CDR3 sequence is 15 residues long. The germline V gene has CDR1 SNHLY and CDR2 FYNNEI. CDR3 nucleotides: TGTGCCAGCAGTCGGACAGAAGCAACTAATGAAAAACTGTTTTTT. Its protein is CASSRTEATNEKLFF.

The chain joins TRBV5-1 to TRBJ2-5; the match to TRBD1 covers 7 bases. The J call is uncertain, as TRBJ2-7 better fits the DNA end. CDR1 and CDR2 from the germline V gene are SGHRS and YFSETQ. The CDR3 sequence is 13 residues long. CDR3 coding DNA: TGCGCCAGCAGCCCCGGACAGGTACACGAGCAGTACTTC. It translates to CASSPGQVHEQYF.

The chain has TRBV6-5 and TRBJ2-3; 8 bases are a match to TRBD2. With 2 bases clipped from V and 6 bases from J, the junction kept 1 base outside the gene matches. The CDR3 is made up of 13 amino acids. Looked up from germline, CDR1 is MNHEY and CDR2 is SVGAGI. The CDR3 loop reads CASSYREGDTQYF. The CDR3 DNA sequence: TGTGCCAGCAGTTACCGGGAGGGGGATACGCAGTATTTT.

CDR3 DNA sequence: TGTGCCAGCAGCTTTACTAGCGGGAGACATACGCAGTATTTT. Translating gives CASSFTSGRHTQYF. V usage is TRBV7-3 and J usage is TRBJ2-3; 11 bases are shared with TRBD2. CDR3 length equals 14 residues. Trimming took 3 bases from V and 7 from J; bases not matched to a gene: 3. Looked up from germline, CDR1 is SGHTA and CDR2 is FQGTGA.

The genes are TRBV25-1 and TRBJ1-2, with D maybe TRBD1 (6 bases). Per germline, CDR1 MGHDK and CDR2 SYGVNS. V was cut by 5 bases and J by 1 base, with 14 bases left in between. This CDR3 spans 15 amino acids. The chain's CDR3 is CASSTTRGFNYGYTF. The CDR3 DNA is TGTGCCAGCAGTACCACAAGGGGGTTTAACTATGGCTACACCTTC.